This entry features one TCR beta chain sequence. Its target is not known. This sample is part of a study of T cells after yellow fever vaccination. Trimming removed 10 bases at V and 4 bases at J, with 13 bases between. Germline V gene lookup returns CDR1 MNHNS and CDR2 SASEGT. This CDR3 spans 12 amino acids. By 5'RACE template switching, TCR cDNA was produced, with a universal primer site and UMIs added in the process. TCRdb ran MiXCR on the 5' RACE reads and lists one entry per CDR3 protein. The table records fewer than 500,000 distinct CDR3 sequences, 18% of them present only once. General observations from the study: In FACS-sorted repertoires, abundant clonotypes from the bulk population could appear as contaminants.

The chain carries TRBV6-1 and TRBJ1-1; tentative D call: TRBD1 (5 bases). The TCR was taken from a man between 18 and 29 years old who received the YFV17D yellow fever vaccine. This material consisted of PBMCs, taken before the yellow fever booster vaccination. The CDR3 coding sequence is TGTGCCATCTCACAAGGGGCCACTGAAGCTTTCTTT. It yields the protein CAISQGATEAFF.